These 27 T cell receptor beta chains share one sample of origin, sequenced in a study of blood T cell repertoires in COVID-19. Clones were sequenced by immunoSEQ multiplex PCR, and TCRdb holds only the in-frame ones, with some missing. The table includes about 60,000 clones, roughly 90% detected once. The sample consisted of peripheral blood. The receptors stem from a human donor with active COVID-19. The donor label of this sample is uncertain.

V gene TRBV4-1 combines with J gene TRBJ1-4, with 7 bases matching TRBD1. From germline, CDR1 is MGHRA and CDR2 YSYEKL. V lost 1 base to trimming and J lost 5 bases; unmatched junction nucleotides: 4. CDR3 length: 15 amino acids. This CDR3 reads CASSQATGPNEKLFF. DNA for the CDR3: TGCGCCAGCAGCCAAGCGACAGGGCCAAATGAAAAACTGTTTTTT.

V usage is TRBV18 and J usage is TRBJ1-1, with unresolved D. Trimming stripped 6 bases from V and 6 bases from J, with 14 bases between. There are 13 residues in the CDR3. Germline V gives CDR1 KGHSH, CDR2 LQKENI. The CDR3 loop reads CASSHSPEAEAFF. DNA of the CDR3: TGTGCCAGCTCGCATAGTCCCGAGGCTGAAGCTTTCTTT.

This chain connects TRBV14 to TRBJ2-2; 10 bases map to TRBD1. The CDR3 has 17 residues. V gave up 4 bases and J gave up 5 bases; unmatched junction bases: 10. Germline V lookup: CDR1 SGHDN, CDR2 FVKESK. CDR3 DNA: TGTGCCAGCAGCCGCCCCGGACAGGGGGTGAGAACCGGGGAGCTGTTTTTT. Residues: CASSRPGQGVRTGELFF.

The chain links TRBV6-5 to TRBJ2-5; 9 bases line up with TRBD2. This CDR3 region has 14 residues. Germline lookup yields CDR1 MNHEY and CDR2 SVGAGI. With V trimmed by 11 bases and J by 5 bases, 12 bases remained unmatched. CDR3 amino acids: CAVWGSGRRETQYF. Here the CDR3 DNA reads TGTGCCGTATGGGGTAGCGGGAGAAGGGAGACCCAGTACTTC.

The rearrangement uses TRBV29-1 and TRBJ2-7; 14 bases are a match to TRBD2. V lost 6 bases to trimming and J lost 6 bases; unmatched junction nucleotides: 4. This CDR3 is built from 13 residues. Germline V gene lookup returns CDR1 SQVTM and CDR2 ANQGSEA. CDR3 coding DNA: TGCAGCGTCGGACTAGCGGGAGGAGGCGAGCAGTACTTC. It codes for CSVGLAGGGEQYF.

V usage is TRBV28 and J usage is TRBJ2-7, with 7 bases identical to TRBD1. The germline V gene has CDR1 MDHEN and CDR2 SYDVKM. The CDR3 has 13 amino acids. Unmatched junction bases numbered 4, after V lost 5 bases and J lost 3 bases. The CDR3 region is CASSHGTDYEQYF. In DNA, the CDR3 is TGTGCCAGCAGTCATGGGACAGACTACGAGCAGTACTTC. The full variable domain, in which reference TRBV28 and TRBJ2-7 provide the parts outside the CDR3, is DVKVTQSSRYLVKRTGEKVFLECVQDMDHENMFWYRQDPGLGLRLIYFSYDVKMKEKGDIPEGYSVSREKKERFSLILESASTNQTSMYLCASSHGTDYEQYFGPGTRLTVT.

The chain couples TRBV7-9 to TRBJ1-1; TRBD1 agrees at 11 bases. The trim removed 3 bases at V and 11 bases at J, leaving 11 bases unmatched. The CDR3 consists of 15 residues. Germline CDR1 is SEHNR and CDR2 is FQNEAQ (reference sequence). CDR3 DNA sequence: TGTGCCAGCAGCTTTGGGACAGGGGGACGCAGGGACGCTTTCTTT. It yields the protein CASSFGTGGRRDAFF.

The rearrangement links TRBV19 to TRBJ1-2; 7 bases agree with TRBD1. The CDR3 is made up of 16 amino acids. Germline CDR1 reads LNHDA; CDR2 reads SQIVND (reference sequence). V was clipped by 3 bases and J by 2 bases; unmatched bases: 9. The CDR3 region is CASSMEKGARNYGYTF. In DNA, the CDR3 is TGTGCCAGTAGTATGGAAAAGGGGGCGAGGAACTATGGCTACACCTTC.

This CDR3 reads CASSPTDRIYEQYF. CDR3 nucleotide sequence: TGTGCCAGTAGTCCCACGGACAGGATCTACGAGCAGTACTTC. This chain links TRBV19 with TRBJ2-7; TRBD1 matches at 7 bases. The J segment lost 3 bases and the V segment lost 5 bases, leaving 7 bases of the junction unmatched. The germline V gene encodes CDR1 LNHDA and CDR2 SQIVND (reference sequence). The CDR3 is 14 amino acids. The variable domain in full, with the rest retrieved from reference TRBV19 and TRBJ2-7, is DGGITQSPKYLFRKEGQNVTLSCEQNLNHDAMYWYRQDPGQGLRLIYYSQIVNDFQKGDIAEGYSVSREKKESFPLTVTSAQKNPTAFYLCASSPTDRIYEQYFGPGTRLTVT.

In its sample, this clone was seen once. CDR3 DNA sequence: TGTGCCAGCAGTCTTGGACTACAGCAGTTCTTC. Its translation is CASSLGLQQFF. The gene calls are TRBV7-9 and TRBJ2-1; TRBD2 is a possible D gene (6 bases). Trimming stripped 6 bases from V and 11 bases from J, with 11 bases between. Germline V gives CDR1 SEHNR, CDR2 FQNEAQ (reference sequence). The CDR3 sequence is 11 residues long.

The CDR3 sequence: CAVGQVIYEQYF. In nucleotides, the CDR3 is TGTGCCGTCGGACAGGTAATCTACGAGCAGTACTTC. The V and J genes are TRBV30 and TRBJ2-7; 7 bases agree with TRBD1. Germline V lookup: CDR1 GTSNPN, CDR2 SVGIG (reference sequence). The V gene end was trimmed by 8 bases and the J gene end by 3 bases; junction bases not matched to a gene: 7. The CDR3 is 12 amino acids.

The genes are TRBV21-1 and TRBJ1-4; TRBD1, the table's D call, was not compared with the DNA. TRBV21-1 constitutes a pseudogene. The CDR3 is made up of 16 amino acids. The CDR3 loop reads CASSTTKDRRKEKLFF. DNA for the CDR3: TGTGCCAGCAGCACCACAAAGGACAGGAGGAAGGAAAAACTGTTTTTT.

The CDR3 is CASSQDIRAVGYTF. In DNA form, the CDR3 reads TGTGCCAGCAGCCAAGATATCAGGGCTGTAGGCTACACCTTC. This chain joins TRBV4-2 and TRBJ1-2; perhaps TRBD1 as D (5 bases). The germline V gene encodes CDR1 LGHNA and CDR2 YNFKEQ. The CDR3 spans 14 residues. The V end lost 0 bases, the J end lost 8 bases, and 13 bases lay between the germline ends.

J is TRBJ1-1 and V is TRBV10-3; 7 nucleotides line up with TRBD1. The germline V gene encodes CDR1 ENHRY and CDR2 SYGVKD. V trimming: 5 bases; J trimming: 5 bases; junction bases outside the gene matches: 8. The CDR3 extends over 14 amino acids. CDR3 nucleotides: TGTGCCATCAGTCCCGACGGACAGGCAACTGAAGCTTTCTTT. As protein: CAISPDGQATEAFF.

The rearrangement joins TRBV4-1 to TRBJ2-3; 7 bases map to TRBD2. Germline-derived CDR1 and CDR2 are MGHRA and YSYEKL. CDR3 length: 16 amino acids. V lost 4 bases, J lost 0 bases, and 7 bases stayed unmatched. The CDR3 DNA follows: TGCGCCAGCAGCCGGAGCGGGGCGTATAGCACAGATACGCAGTATTTT. Translating it yields CASSRSGAYSTDTQYF.

The chain combines TRBV5-1 with TRBJ1-1, with a tentative D call TRBD1 (5 bases). CDR3 length: 14 amino acids. CDR1 is SGHRS, CDR2 YFSETQ, per germline. V lost 1 base and J 7 bases, leaving 14 bases between the germline ends. CDR3 coding DNA: TGCGCCAGCAGCTTGACAGGTCTTTCTCTTGAAGCTTTCTTT. Translated: CASSLTGLSLEAFF.

This chain uses TRBV5-1 with TRBJ1-1; the D gene is possibly TRBD1 (5 bases). V was shortened by 6 bases and J by 1 base, with 10 bases between the two germline ends. The CDR3 length is 13 residues. Germline V gene data show CDR1 as SGHRS and CDR2 as YFSETQ. The CDR3 DNA reads as TGCGCCAGCATCAGGGAGGGGAACACTGAAGCTTTCTTT. Protein sequence: CASIREGNTEAFF. The full variable domain, completed using reference TRBV5-1 and TRBJ1-1, is KAGVTQTPRYLIKTRGQQVTLSCSPISGHRSVSWYQQTPGQGLQFLFEYFSETQRNKGNFPGRFSGRQFSNSRSEMNVSTLELGDSALYLCASIREGNTEAFFGQGTRLTVV.

This chain joins TRBV15 and TRBJ2-2; D gene unclear. There are 14 residues in the CDR3. In germline, CDR1 is LNHNV, CDR2 YYDKDF (reference sequence). Trimming took 1 base from V and 6 from J, leaving 9 bases between them. CDR3 nucleotides: TGTGCCACCAGCAGAGGGAAGGAGTCCGGGGAGCTGTTTTTT. The encoded protein is CATSRGKESGELFF.

V usage is TRBV4-2 and J usage is TRBJ2-2; TRBD2 aligns across 7 bases. The V gene's germline CDR1 is LGHNA and CDR2 YNFKEQ. The CDR3 contains 16 residues. V lost 0 bases to trimming and J lost 1 base; unmatched junction nucleotides: 2. The CDR3 DNA reads TGTGCCAGCAGCCAAGACCCGGGAGGGAACACCGGGGAGCTGTTTTTT. Amino acid sequence: CASSQDPGGNTGELFF.

The J gene is TRBJ2-1, the V gene TRBV6-5, with 9 bases aligning to TRBD1. This CDR3 has 15 residues. V dropped 7 bases and J dropped 4; count of bases not matched to a gene: 8. Germline loops: CDR1 MNHEY, CDR2 SVGAGI. Here the CDR3 DNA reads TGTGCCAGCACCTTTACAGGGGGCGCGTACAATGAGCAGTTCTTC. Amino acids: CASTFTGGAYNEQFF.

This chain joins TRBV28 and TRBJ2-7; D is possibly TRBD2 (7 bases). The V and J ends lost 7 bases and 1 base respectively, with 11 bases between them. CDR1 MDHEN and CDR2 SYDVKM come from the germline V gene. CDR3 length equals 13 residues. Written as DNA, the CDR3 is TGTGCCAGCACGGGGGGCCCTTCCTACGAGCAGTACTTC. Its protein is CASTGGPSYEQYF.

The chain combines TRBV27 with TRBJ2-7; the match to TRBD1 covers 9 bases. Germline loops: CDR1 MNHEY, CDR2 SMNVEV (reference sequence). V lost 4 bases to trimming and J lost 7 bases; unmatched junction nucleotides: 11. The CDR3 spans 15 residues. The DNA of the CDR3 is TGTGCCAGCAGTTCAACTGGGACAGGGTTGGGGGAGCAGTACGTC. This codes for CASSSTGTGLGEQYV.

The chain joins TRBV10-2 to TRBJ1-4, with 10 bases matching TRBD1. Trimming at V came to 11 bases and at J to 7 bases, leaving 7 bases not matched to a gene. Germline-derived CDR1 and CDR2 are WSHSY and SAAADI. CDR3 length: 13 amino acids. Here the CDR3 reads CACSGTGVEKLFF. CDR3 DNA: TGCGCCTGTAGCGGGACAGGGGTTGAAAAACTGTTTTTT.

The chain links TRBV4-2 to TRBJ2-2; 10 nucleotides line up with TRBD1. The CDR3 runs to 15 residues. CDR1 and CDR2 (germline): LGHNA, YNFKEQ. J lost 11 bases, V lost 0 bases, and 6 bases had no gene match. Written as DNA, the CDR3 is TGTGCCAGCAGCCAAGACCGGGACAGGGGATTTGAGCTGTTTTTT. Protein sequence: CASSQDRDRGFELFF.

The V gene is TRBV5-1, the J gene TRBJ1-4, with D tentatively TRBD1 (6 bases). V lost 0 bases, J lost 5 bases, and 11 bases lay in between. Germline V gene data show CDR1 as SGHRS and CDR2 as YFSETQ. The CDR3 is made up of 15 amino acids. The CDR3 sequence is CASSLAGQRNEKLFF. In DNA form, the CDR3 reads TGCGCCAGCAGCTTGGCCGGACAGAGGAATGAAAAACTGTTTTTT. Combining the CDR3 with reference TRBV5-1 and TRBJ1-4 gives the whole variable domain KAGVTQTPRYLIKTRGQQVTLSCSPISGHRSVSWYQQTPGQGLQFLFEYFSETQRNKGNFPGRFSGRQFSNSRSEMNVSTLELGDSALYLCASSLAGQRNEKLFFGSGTQLSVL.

The chain links TRBV29-1 to TRBJ2-3; 8 bases agree with TRBD2. The V gene's germline CDR1 is SQVTM and CDR2 ANQGSEA. This CDR3 comprises 16 residues. The ends lost 3 bases at V and 6 bases at J; junction bases unmatched: 14. CDR3 in DNA: TGCAGCGTTGAGGGGGATGGCGGGGGGTTACAGGATACGCAGTATTTT. This gives the protein CSVEGDGGGLQDTQYF.

In the case of this clone: One junction end disagrees with the germline gene, perhaps due to a read error. The chain carries TRBV2 and TRBJ2-7; 9 positions agree with TRBD1. The CDR3 is 11 residues long. CDR1 and CDR2 from the germline V gene are SNHLY and FYNNEI. DNA for the CDR3: TGTGCCAGCAGTGAATGGGACAGGGTAAACTTC. Amino acids: CASSEWDRVNF.